Shown below are 8 T cell receptor beta chains from a single sample sequenced in a study of Ad26.COV2.S vaccination and SARS-CoV-2 variants. Treatment specified: 15 to 20 received Ad26.COV2.S at low or high dose, single or two shots; several received placebo; per-sample allocation not given. Sampling was performed 63 days after the first vaccine or placebo injection. Profiling relied on immunoSEQ multiplex PCR, and the TCRdb table lists in-frame clones only, not all of them. The sample has some 400,000 clones, 70% to 90% seen once. The sequenced sample was peripheral blood, obtained in a trial of Ad26.COV2.S vaccine versus placebo. These receptors originate from a person between 18 and 65 years old who received the Ad26.COV2.S COVID-19 vaccine or a placebo.

The chain joins TRBV4-2 to TRBJ2-1, with 10 positions matching TRBD1. Germline V gene data show CDR1 as LGHNA and CDR2 as YNFKEQ. There are 16 residues in the CDR3. The junction had 2 bases not matched to a gene; V was cut back by 3 bases and J by 0 bases. CDR3 protein: CASSQGDRGSYNEQFF. CDR3 sequence (DNA): TGTGCCAGCAGCCAGGGGGACAGGGGCTCCTACAATGAGCAGTTCTTC.

The chain uses TRBV27 and TRBJ2-1; D remains unclear. CDR3 length: 11 residues. Trimming took off 7 bases at V and 7 bases at J, with 8 bases between the two ends. Per germline, CDR1 MNHEY and CDR2 SMNVEV (reference sequence). This CDR3 is CASNLGNEQFF. DNA for the CDR3: TGTGCCAGCAATTTGGGGAATGAGCAGTTCTTC.

The chain is built from TRBV5-1 and TRBJ2-7; a weak D match, TRBD2 (6 bases). This CDR3 spans 13 amino acids. Germline V gene data show CDR1 as SGHRS and CDR2 as YFSETQ. The germline V and J ends were trimmed by 7 bases and 0 bases, with 11 bases remaining between them. The CDR3 nucleotides read TGCGCCAGCGGCGCGGGACCCTCCTACGAGCAGTACTTC. Amino acids: CASGAGPSYEQYF.

The J gene is TRBJ1-3, the V gene TRBV7-3; D is uncertain. Germline V gives CDR1 SGHTA, CDR2 FQGTGA. V was pared by 2 bases and J by 4 bases, with 9 bases between. This CDR3 contains 14 residues. The CDR3 DNA reads TGTGCCAGCAGCTTAGAGGTGAAGGGAAACACCATATATTTT. This sequence encodes CASSLEVKGNTIYF.

The CDR3 DNA reads TGTGCCAGCAGCCAGGAGTGGAGACAGGCCACTCTTTATGGCTACACCTTC. This gives the protein CASSQEWRQATLYGYTF. This chain connects TRBV4-2 to TRBJ1-2; a weak D match, TRBD1 (6 bases). Germline V gene sequence: CDR1 LGHNA, CDR2 YNFKEQ. The length of the CDR3 is 17 residues. V dropped 3 bases and J dropped 5 bases, with 22 bases sitting between them.

The V gene is TRBV5-4, the J gene TRBJ2-5, with 10 bases identical to TRBD1. Germline V CDR1 and CDR2: SGHNT, YYREEE (reference sequence). This CDR3 has 16 amino acids. The ends lost 0 bases at V and 9 bases at J; junction bases unmatched: 11. DNA of the CDR3: TGTGCCAGCAGCTTGGGTGGGACAGGGGAACCATCGGCCCAGTACTTC. Residues: CASSLGGTGEPSAQYF.

The DNA of the CDR3 is TGTGCCTGGAGTGTTGGGGGTAGCTACGGGTACGAGCAGTACTTC. It is translated as CAWSVGGSYGYEQYF. V and J are TRBV30 and TRBJ2-7, with D perhaps assigned TRBD1 or TRBD2 (5 bases each). The V gene lost 0 bases and the J gene lost 4 bases, with 16 bases spanning the gap. The CDR3 loop spans 15 amino acids. The germline gives CDR1 GTSNPN, CDR2 SVGIG (reference sequence). The full variable domain, its missing parts supplied by reference TRBV30 and TRBJ2-7, is SQTIHQWPATLVQPVGSPLSLECTVEGTSNPNLYWYRQAAGRGLQLLFYSVGIGQISSEVPQNLSASRPQDRQFILSSKKLLLSDSGFYLCAWSVGGSYGYEQYFGPGTRLTVT.

The chain employs TRBV5-4 and TRBJ2-1, with 9 bases aligning to TRBD2. This CDR3 comprises 17 residues. With 3 bases clipped from V and 6 bases from J, the junction kept 13 bases outside the gene matches. From germline, CDR1 is SGHNT and CDR2 YYREEE (reference sequence). In DNA, the CDR3 is TGTGCCAGCAGCTGGGAAATAAGTGGGCGGGAGGGCAATGAGCAGTTCTTC. The encoded protein is CASSWEISGREGNEQFF. Full variable domain (missing parts from reference TRBV5-4 and TRBJ2-1): ETGVTQSPTHLIKTRGQQVTLRCSSQSGHNTVSWYQQALGQGPQFIFQYYREEENGRGNFPPRFSGLQFPNYSSELNVNALELDDSALYLCASSWEISGREGNEQFFGPGTRLTVL.